These 18 T cell receptor beta chains were all obtained from the same sample, sequenced in a study of OX40 agonist ivuxolimab in advanced cancers. The repertoire was sequenced with immunoSEQ multiplex PCR; TCRdb's copy has only in-frame clones and lacks some. The sample carries about 71,000 clones, around 94% recorded once. Sequencing used CD4+ or CD8+ T cells sorted from blood, obtained in a trial of the OX40 agonist ivuxolimab. The receptors were gathered from an adult with an advanced solid tumor such as melanoma, head and neck, liver or kidney cancer.

The chain employs TRBV7-3 and TRBJ2-1; TRBD1 matches 9 bases. The CDR3 totals 14 residues. Germline CDR1 SGHTA, CDR2 FQGTGA. Trimming removed 3 bases from V and 5 bases from J; junction bases left unmatched: 2. In DNA form, the CDR3 reads TGTGCCAGCAGCTTCTGGACAGGGGACAATGAGCAGTTCTTC. As protein: CASSFWTGDNEQFF.

The chain joins TRBV7-2 to TRBJ1-1; 9 bases line up with TRBD1. Looked up from germline, CDR1 is SGHTA and CDR2 is FQGNSA. After removal of 5 bases from V and 7 bases from J, the junction contained 2 bases not matched to a gene. CDR3 size: 12 residues. CDR3 DNA sequence: TGTGCCAGCAGCACGACAGGGGGTGAAGCTTTCTTT. Its translation is CASSTTGGEAFF. Supplemented by reference TRBV7-2 and TRBJ1-1, the full variable domain reads GAGVSQSPSNKVTEKGKDVELRCDPISGHTALYWYRQSLGQGLEFLIYFQGNSAPDKSGLPSDRFSAERTGGSVSTLTIQRTQQEDSAVYLCASSTTGGEAFFGQGTRLTVV.

The rearrangement joins TRBV4-1 to TRBJ2-2, with a tentative D call TRBD2 (6 bases). This CDR3 has 12 amino acids. Trimming removed 8 bases at V and 4 bases at J, with 8 bases between. Germline CDR1 reads MGHRA; CDR2 reads YSYEKL. The CDR3 DNA reads as TGCGCCAGCGGAGGGGCCACCGGGGAGCTGTTTTTT. Protein: CASGGATGELFF.

As regards this clone: This specimen includes other DNA sequences encoding the same CDR3. The rearrangement joins TRBV5-1 to TRBJ2-7; D is perhaps TRBD1 or TRBD2 (6 bases each). The germline V gene encodes CDR1 SGHRS and CDR2 YFSETQ. The germline V and J ends were trimmed by 1 base and 4 bases, with 9 bases remaining between them. This CDR3 region has 13 residues. The CDR3 loop is CASSLTGTYEQYF. CDR3 in DNA: TGCGCCAGCAGCTTGACAGGGACTTACGAGCAGTACTTC. Variable domain in full (rest from reference TRBV5-1 and TRBJ2-7): KAGVTQTPRYLIKTRGQQVTLSCSPISGHRSVSWYQQTPGQGLQFLFEYFSETQRNKGNFPGRFSGRQFSNSRSEMNVSTLELGDSALYLCASSLTGTYEQYFGPGTRLTVT.

This clone was seen a single time. The chain links TRBV10-2 to TRBJ1-1, with TRBD1 identical over 9 bases. V gave up 10 bases and J gave up 5 bases; unmatched junction bases: 20. CDR3 size: 17 residues. Germline V lookup: CDR1 WSHSY, CDR2 SAAADI. CDR3 sequence reads: CATRDRDVKRSTTEAFF. In DNA, the CDR3 is TGCGCCACCCGGGACAGGGACGTTAAGCGATCGACTACTGAAGCTTTCTTT.

The CDR3 here is CASSSSTSGRETQYF. CDR3 DNA: TGTGCCAGCAGCTCCTCGACTAGCGGGAGAGAGACCCAGTACTTC. This chain connects TRBV7-9 to TRBJ2-5; 12 bases fit TRBD2. The CDR3 has 15 residues. Germline values: CDR1 SEHNR, CDR2 FQNEAQ (reference sequence). J lost 4 bases, V lost 4 bases, and 4 bases had no gene match.

This clone was seen only once. The chain carries TRBV11-2 and TRBJ1-2; possibly TRBD1 for D (5 bases). The CDR3 spans 13 residues. Germline V gene data show CDR1 as SGHAT and CDR2 as FQNNGV. The V and J ends lost 6 bases and 7 bases respectively, with 15 bases between them. As DNA, the CDR3 is TGTGCCAGCAGTCTAGTTAGAGGGGCTGGCTACACCTTC. It specifies CASSLVRGAGYTF.

This sequence joins TRBV11-2 and TRBJ2-7, with no clear D. Trimming stripped 0 bases from V and 3 bases from J, with 9 bases between. Germline lookup yields CDR1 SGHAT and CDR2 FQNNGV. The CDR3 is made up of 14 amino acids. The DNA of the CDR3 is TGTGCCAGCAGCTTAGATGACAACTTCTACGAGCAGTACTTC. The encoded protein is CASSLDDNFYEQYF.

V gene TRBV6-5 combines with J gene TRBJ1-4; D may be TRBD1 (5 bases). CDR3 length equals 14 residues. V was clipped by 6 bases and J by 4 bases, with 12 bases between them. Germline assignment: CDR1 MNHEY and CDR2 SVGAGI. CDR3 DNA: TGTGCCAGCAGGGGGGAAGGTATTAATGAAAAACTGTTTTTT. Translating gives CASRGEGINEKLFF.

The rearrangement joins TRBV6-1 to TRBJ1-1; D call uncertain. CDR1 and CDR2 (germline): MNHNS, SASEGT. V lost 6 bases, J lost 0 bases, and 11 bases lay in between. The CDR3 contains 14 residues. The CDR3 protein is CASREPNLNTEAFF. The DNA of the CDR3 is TGTGCCAGCAGAGAGCCGAATTTGAACACTGAAGCTTTCTTT.

The CDR3 DNA sequence: TGTGCCAGCAGCCCCAGGGGTGGGACTGAAGCTTTCTTT. The encoded protein is CASSPRGGTEAFF. The chain couples TRBV5-6 to TRBJ1-1, with a possible D match to TRBD1 (6 bases). Looked up from germline, CDR1 is SGHDT and CDR2 is YYEEEE. The CDR3 consists of 13 residues. Trimming pared 4 bases from V and 5 bases from J, leaving 12 bases between.

CDR3 DNA sequence: TGTGCCAGCAGCCCCGGGCCCCAGGGGAACCACTATGGCTACACCTTC. It translates to CASSPGPQGNHYGYTF. This rearrangement joins TRBV9 to TRBJ1-2, with D maybe TRBD1 (6 bases). Germline V gene data show CDR1 as SGDLS and CDR2 as YYNGEE. V was clipped by 4 bases and J by 3 bases, with 19 bases between them. The CDR3 sequence is 16 residues long.

The gene calls are TRBV27 and TRBJ2-7; 10 bases align to TRBD1. CDR1 and CDR2 (germline): MNHEY, SMNVEV (reference sequence). The V and J ends lost 3 bases and 3 bases, in that order; junction bases with no gene match: 2. The length of the CDR3 is 14 residues. The CDR3 here is CASSLGQGIYEQYF. The CDR3 DNA follows: TGTGCCAGCAGTTTGGGACAGGGGATCTACGAGCAGTACTTC.

The chain is built from TRBV2 and TRBJ1-5; D is unresolved. The V end lost 3 bases, the J end lost 3 bases, and 12 bases lay between the germline ends. CDR3 length equals 15 residues. Germline CDR1 reads SNHLY; CDR2 reads FYNNEI. The CDR3 coding sequence is TGTGCCAGCAGTGACGGGCGGGAACTCAATCAGCCCCAGCATTTT. This codes for CASSDGRELNQPQHF.

This chain joins TRBV6-4 and TRBJ2-3; 8 nucleotides match TRBD2. V trimming: 3 bases; J trimming: 0 bases; junction bases outside the gene matches: 2. CDR1 MRHNA and CDR2 SNTAGT come from the germline V gene. The CDR3 spans 15 residues. For the CDR3, the DNA is TGTGCCAGCAGTGAATCTAGCGGGAGCACAGATACGCAGTATTTT. It yields the protein CASSESSGSTDTQYF.

The chain links TRBV6-5 to TRBJ2-1; D call uncertain. Deletions cut 0 bases from V and 6 bases from J, with 9 bases between. The CDR3 totals 14 residues. CDR1 is MNHEY and CDR2 is SVGAGI in the germline V gene. The CDR3: CASSYSNVGNEQFF. The CDR3, as DNA: TGTGCCAGCAGTTACTCAAACGTAGGCAATGAGCAGTTCTTC.

This clone was seen only once. The rearrangement uses TRBV7-6 and TRBJ1-2, with D possibly being TRBD1 (5 bases). Germline V gene lookup returns CDR1 SGHVS and CDR2 FNYEAQ. The CDR3 has 16 amino acids. V was clipped by 1 base and J by 3 bases, with 15 bases between them. The CDR3 loop reads CASSLGSGWSDYGYTF. Here the CDR3 DNA reads TGTGCCAGCAGCTTAGGGTCAGGGTGGAGCGACTATGGCTACACCTTC.

The chain uses TRBV4-1 and TRBJ2-7; the match to TRBD1 covers 7 bases. V lost 2 bases and J lost 1; bases outside the gene matches: 5. Germline lookup yields CDR1 MGHRA and CDR2 YSYEKL. This CDR3 has 15 residues. The CDR3 loop is CASSQTRDSSYEQYF. The CDR3 region has the DNA TGCGCCAGCAGCCAAACCCGGGACAGTTCCTACGAGCAGTACTTC.